This T cell receptor beta chain was found in a study of cytomegalovirus exposure and HLA in healthy donors (dated by TCRdb to about 2017). For context, the study as a whole: In an earlier analysis of 550 to 750 of the donors, 276 Gb of sequence data and 117 million unique TCR beta sequences from about 180 million T cells were reported. An early release covering about 600 HLA-typed donors comprised roughly 300 gigabases of sequencing data and around 80 million unique TCR sequences. The genetic ancestry cluster associated with self-reported Caucasian donors included about 81% of the approximately 400 genotyped donors. The study aimed to test whether cataloging public T cell receptors could reveal signatures of past pathogen exposure. The T cell repertoires of under 700 subjects were profiled by immunosequencing and related to cytomegalovirus serostatus. A separate validation cohort of 90 to 150 different subjects was used in addition to the roughly 720-subject first cohort. High-throughput TCR immunosequencing, statistical association of individual TCRs with disease status, and machine learning were combined to predict cytomegalovirus infection status. A later analysis re-examined previously published TCR beta repertoires from 500 to 700 donors and added high-resolution HLA genotyping to investigate patterns of TCR occurrence. In the later analysis, no new phenotypic data were used to find candidate immune exposures; instead, reliance was placed on TCR beta sequences and their occurrence across donors. An earlier analysis of approximately 580 of the donors used high-throughput TCR beta sequencing to judge whether each TCR beta V gene segment behaved as functional or pseudogenic. Donor age, sex, ethnicity and CMV serostatus were collected together with the repertoire data. In a later genetic analysis, genome-wide SNP genotypes for about 60% of the 666 donors were used, and that subset was treated as a discovery cohort. Every repertoire in the discovery cohort had been generated on one and the same sequencing platform. HLA typing covered class I and class II loci at four-digit resolution. Typing coverage differed by locus: A, B, C, DRB1 and DQB1 were typed in roughly 629-640 donors, DQA1 in 500 to 550, DPA1 in roughly 590, and DPB1 in just under 480. Roughly five DR-DQ haplotypes were handled as single units for association and clustering because linkage in the cohort was strong. Across 398 genotyped donors of the cohort, an average of approximately 200,000 unique TCR beta nucleotide sequences per donor were sequenced, and approximately 19% of those sequences were non-productive.

The library was produced with the immunoSEQ multiplex PCR assay. A mixture of 60 forward primers for TCR Vbeta segments and 13 reverse primers for TCR Jbeta segments was used in the multiplex PCR. Amplification of the CDR3 region of rearranged TCR beta genes was performed with a multiplex PCR assay on genomic DNA. Amplified TCR beta libraries were sequenced as 87-base-pair reads on the Illumina HiSeq System. Per the authors' processing: Across the 666 repertoires, a later analysis counted approximately 75 million unique TCR beta chains, 8.5 million to 12 million of which were shared by at least two donors. To remove PCR and sequencing errors, raw reads were error-corrected and collapsed into unique sequences using a nearest-neighbor algorithm that merged closely related sequences. CDR3 sequences were aligned to IMGT reference sequences to assign V, D and J gene segments. For a sequence to be retained, at least a six-nucleotide match to both a V gene segment and a J gene segment was required. A rearrangement was called productive if the CDR3 had no stop codons and remained in frame with V and J, and every other rearrangement was called non-productive. Following IMGT convention, CDR3 was defined as the stretch from the second conserved V-encoded cysteine to the conserved J-encoded phenylalanine. In an earlier analysis of some 550 of the donors, sequences lacking an unambiguous match to a single V gene segment were excluded. In an earlier analysis of 500 to 750 of the donors, V segments were called functional above 56.7% productive rearrangements and were called segregating when the between-donor standard deviation exceeded 5%. A statistical classification framework was developed to diagnose cytomegalovirus status using the catalog of TCR beta chain sequences. In a later analysis, TCR nucleotide sequences were compared against IMGT/GENE-DB human TR gene sequences so that V and J genes could be assigned. A later analysis assigned CDR3 sequences and most-parsimonious VDJ recombination scenarios with the TCRdist pipeline. In a later analysis, each TCR beta chain was defined by its CDR3 amino acid sequence together with its V-gene family, and reads without a unique V-gene family were excluded. As a way to deal with suspected cross-contamination and a sequencing artifact, a later analysis dropped nearly 600 nucleotide sequences that were highly shared and had low generation probability. A later analysis calculated a clonal expansion index for each public chain from normalized within-repertoire ranks of inferred template counts. In a later analysis, generation probabilities were computed with a VDJ recombination model fitted to out-of-frame rearrangements, and the resulting probabilities were checked against IGoR. Hypergeometric tests were used in a later analysis to score TCR-TCR, TCR-HLA and TCR-CMV co-occurrence, with a repertoire-size bias correction applied to the TCR pairs. In a later analysis, false discovery rates were estimated by permuting HLA or CMV assignments 20 times. In a later analysis, co-occurring TCRs were grouped with DBSCAN, and TCRdist sequence similarity was added when clustering was performed within HLA-allele-positive subsets. Repertoires with fewer than 30,000 or more than 120,000 public chains were left out of co-occurrence clustering, as were five repertoires with anomalous nucleotide sharing. In TCRdb, the immuneACCESS table is reduced to in-frame sequences with V and J assigned. These tables do not hold every clone; where another copy was compared, an unresolved V gene accounts for under half, and the others remain unexplained. The V and J calls and the clone size are those of that table, but D and trimming were determined from the DNA. The sample table holds about 150,000 clones, of which 82% were seen once. Jointly, the top ten make up about 6.1% of the sample.

With regard to this clone: Its antigen is still unknown. Per-base qualities were not stored, and no clone one base away is much larger.

The cohort comprised some 700 healthy bone marrow donors. At the time of sampling, every cohort member was nominally healthy, though immune exposures that went unrecorded were likely present. The donor was CMV seropositive and belonged to the group of 250 to 300 seropositive cohort members. Each donor provided a peripheral blood sample, and peripheral blood mononuclear cells were used for TCR beta sequencing. Genomic DNA extraction from the blood cell samples was performed with the Qiagen DNeasy Blood Extraction Kit. Overall study outcomes, separate from this receptor: In a later analysis, HLA-associated TCR beta chains showed more clonal expansion and lower generation probabilities than non-associated chains that were equally common. In a later analysis, most CMV-associated TCR beta chains were found to appear HLA-restricted, with HLA associations seemingly driven largely by CMV exposure. In a later analysis, TCR association rates were found to vary across HLA loci, with the most associated TCRs seen for DRB1 alleles and the fewest for HLA-C alleles. The only immune exposure information available for the cohort was CMV serostatus. Because HLA typing was missing for some donors at each locus, association tests included only the typed subset. Three of the identified cytomegalovirus-associated TCR beta chains were confirmed in vitro to be specific for cytomegalovirus antigens. In a later genetic analysis, fewer N-insertions in productive TCRs were reported among donors in an Asian-associated ancestry cluster than the approximately 710-donor mean. Specific HLA alleles were associated with more than 15,000 TCR beta sequences at a false discovery rate of 0.05 in a later analysis. Because counts were too low, 15 to 20 rarely observed V segments, including chromosome 9 orphons, were excluded from the earlier analysis of fewer than 650 of the donors. In a later genetic analysis, a missense DCLRE1C variant was associated with V-gene and J-gene trimming of TCR beta chains, and the association was replicated in an independent cohort. The classifier was reported to diagnose cytomegalovirus status with high specificity and sensitivity in both the original and validation cohorts. According to a later analysis, parvovirus B19, influenza, CMV and Epstein-Barr virus appeared linked to several top co-occurrence clusters. This cohort had only TCR beta chains sequenced, and the lack of alpha or paired-chain data limited which features could be detected. The authors suggested that the approach could potentially be generalized to other disease states and immunological phenotypes. Correlated functional status among segregating V segments might reflect linkage disequilibrium, but an unknown experimental factor could not be ruled out. Most TCR sequences were observed very rarely across donors, whereas some public TCRs were present in many individuals. In an earlier analysis of several hundred of the donors, most TCR beta V segments were observed in productive rearrangements about 90% or about 30% of the time, broadly matching IMGT annotations. A further reported finding was that TCR beta sequences accurately predicted the HLA-A and HLA-B alleles for most subjects in the first cohort. Roughly uniform sequencing depth across donors was assumed in presence/absence analyses, although this assumption may not hold. In the study, some 160 TCR beta chains were listed as associated with cytomegalovirus. When HLA alleles, especially DR and DQ, strongly co-occurred, TCR associations were difficult to assign to individual alleles. A cluster of highly shared sequence variants was judged likely to represent a technical artifact of the sequencing pipeline.

The receptor comes from a woman in her 50s in good health and CMV-seropositive. Material for sequencing was PBMCs.

The base sequence is TGCGCCAGCAGCCAAGATCGGGGTGGGCTAGAAAAACTGTTTTTT. It codes for CASSQDRGGLEKLFF. This chain is built from TRBV4-3 and TRBJ1-4; confidence is insufficient to name the D gene. The CDR3 covers 15 residues, taking in both the cysteine and the phenylalanine. The read is trimmed to its CDR3 DNA, 45 bases read in frame from base 1. V sheds 0 bases and J sheds 8 bases, leaving 13 bases between their ends. According to the germline V gene, CDR1 reads LGHNA and CDR2 reads YSLEER.